These 25 T cell receptor beta chains were sequenced from one sample in a study of patients and donors after allogeneic stem cell transplantation. TCRdb reanalysed the RT-PCR reads using MiXCR and keeps one entry per CDR3 protein. The profile shows 920,000 or so distinct CDR3 sequences, 15% to 20% of them singletons. The sample was blood, either unsorted or a sorted T cell fraction (not recorded which). The receptors come from a human donor who was either an allogeneic HSCT recipient or a stem cell or donor lymphocyte infusion donor (not recorded which). It is not recorded whose cells these are; they may come from a transplant donor.

The chain uses TRBV4-2 and TRBJ2-7; 7 nucleotides line up with TRBD2. This CDR3 spans 14 amino acids. With V trimmed by 0 bases and J by 4 bases, 3 bases remained unmatched. Germline assignment: CDR1 LGHNA and CDR2 YNFKEQ. CDR3 sequence: CASSQDQRGYEQYF. CDR3 coding DNA: TGTGCCAGCAGCCAAGACCAGCGGGGTTACGAGCAGTACTTC.

This clonotype was detected only a few times. The V call is TRBV12-3 or TRBV12-4, the J call TRBJ2-1; the D gene is possibly TRBD1 (7 bases). V was trimmed by 6 bases and J by 2 bases, leaving 14 bases between them. The CDR3 is made up of 15 amino acids. CDR3 amino acids: CASSLTGRTYNEQFF. The CDR3 bases are TGTGCCAGCAGCCTGACAGGGAGGACCTACAATGAGCAGTTCTTC.

This clonotype was found a few times. The chain recombines TRBV29-1 with TRBJ1-3; D may be TRBD1 (5 bases). This CDR3 spans 14 amino acids. In germline, CDR1 is SQVTM, CDR2 ANQGSEA. V lost 0 bases, J lost 1 base, and 7 bases lay in between. In DNA form, the CDR3 reads TGCAGCGTTGAAGACAGGGAGTCTGGAAACACCATATATTTT. This codes for CSVEDRESGNTIYF. Based on the CDR3 plus reference TRBV29-1 and TRBJ1-3, the full variable domain is SAVISQKPSRDICQRGTSLTIQCQVDSQVTMMFWYRQQPGQSLTLIATANQGSEATYESGFVIDKFPISRPNLTFSTLTVSNMSPEDSSIYLCSVEDRESGNTIYFGEGSWLTVV.

This clonotype was seen ten or more times. J is TRBJ2-2 and V is TRBV3-1; 14 nucleotides agree with TRBD2. CDR3 length: 17 residues. V shed 3 bases, J shed 6 bases, and the junction held 6 bases outside the gene matches. Per germline, CDR1 LGHDT and CDR2 YNNKEL (reference sequence). The CDR3 DNA is TGTGCCAGCAGCCAGCTTGGACTAGCGGGAGGATCCGGGGAGCTGTTTTTT. Translated, it gives CASSQLGLAGGSGELFF.

V and J are TRBV6-6 and TRBJ1-2; 7 positions match TRBD1. Trimming cost V 7 bases and J 6 bases; bases outside gene matches: 8. There are 13 residues in the CDR3. The germline CDR1 and CDR2 sequences are MNHNY and SVGAGI (reference sequence). The CDR3 region has the DNA TGTGCCAGCACCCTAAAACAGGGGCATGGCTACACCTTC. Residues: CASTLKQGHGYTF.

The rearrangement uses TRBV20-1 and TRBJ2-4; no clear D gene. Germline CDR1 DFQATT, CDR2 SNEGSKA (reference sequence). This CDR3 has 13 residues. V was pared by 6 bases and J by 0 bases, with 9 bases between. CDR3 bases: TGCAGTGCCCTGGACCCAGCCAAAAACATTCAGTACTTC. Translated, it gives CSALDPAKNIQYF.

This clonotype was seen ten or more times. The DNA for the CDR3 is TGTGCCAGCAGCACTATAGCGGGAAGGACCTACGAGCAGTACTTC. It translates to CASSTIAGRTYEQYF. The chain combines TRBV12-3 or TRBV12-4 with TRBJ2-7; 8 positions match TRBD2. CDR3 length: 15 amino acids. The V gene end was trimmed by 6 bases and the J gene end by 2 bases; junction bases not matched to a gene: 9.

This clonotype came up a few times. CDR3 region: CSGQGHRDTEAFF. The CDR3 DNA sequence: TGCAGCGGGCAGGGTCACCGGGACACTGAAGCTTTCTTT. The chain combines TRBV29-1 with TRBJ1-1, with a possible D match to TRBD1 (5 bases). Germline CDR1 is SQVTM and CDR2 is ANQGSEA. The CDR3 runs 13 residues. V lost 7 bases, J lost 3 bases, and 15 bases lay in between.

This clonotype was recorded a few times. The J gene is TRBJ1-6, the V gene TRBV5-1, with 8 nucleotides matching TRBD1. Unmatched junction bases numbered 9, after V lost 2 bases and J lost 11 bases. This CDR3 is built from 15 residues. CDR1 and CDR2 (germline): SGHRS, YFSETQ. The CDR3 bases are TGCGCCAGCAGCTTCGGACAGGGTGGTAGGCCACCCCTCCACTTT. Translating gives CASSFGQGGRPPLHF.

The chain combines TRBV11-2 with TRBJ2-7; the D gene could be TRBD1 or TRBD2 (6 bases each). The V gene's germline CDR1 is SGHAT and CDR2 FQNNGV. There are 14 residues in the CDR3. The V and J ends lost 1 base and 7 bases respectively, with 14 bases between them. Written as DNA, the CDR3 is TGTGCCAGCAGCTTAGTACGGGGGCGCCGTGAGCAGTACTTC. Amino acid sequence: CASSLVRGRREQYF.

This rearrangement joins TRBV5-6 to TRBJ1-1; a possible D gene is TRBD1 (5 bases). Germline CDR1 and CDR2: SGHDT and YYEEEE. V lost 0 bases to trimming and J lost 0 bases, with 15 bases between them. The CDR3 extends over 17 amino acids. CDR3 DNA sequence: TGTGCCAGCAGCTTGGAGCGGGGGATGGGAATGAACACTGAAGCTTTCTTT. Translation: CASSLERGMGMNTEAFF.

The chain links TRBV30 to TRBJ2-3; possibly TRBD1 for D (6 bases). V lost 4 bases and J lost 5, with 13 bases in between. CDR3 length: 13 residues. Germline lookup yields CDR1 GTSNPN and CDR2 SVGIG (reference sequence). Written as DNA, the CDR3 is TGTGCCTGGACTGGGGGCGCGAAAGATACGCAGTATTTT. As protein: CAWTGGAKDTQYF.

This clonotype has just a few counts. The gene calls are TRBV7-2 and TRBJ2-4; tentatively, D is TRBD1 or TRBD2 (5 bases each). This CDR3 spans 16 amino acids. V was clipped by 7 bases and J by 0 bases, with 16 bases between them. Looked up from germline, CDR1 is SGHTA and CDR2 is FQGNSA. DNA for the CDR3: TGTGCCAGCATCCCGCTGGGGGACCTAGCCAAAAACATTCAGTACTTC. It codes for CASIPLGDLAKNIQYF.

The gene calls are TRBV6-6 and TRBJ1-1; D is undetermined. Trimming took off 6 bases at V and 5 bases at J, with 7 bases between the two ends. Germline values: CDR1 MNHNY, CDR2 SVGAGI (reference sequence). The CDR3 extends over 11 amino acids. CDR3 amino acids: CASRSETEAFF. The CDR3 nucleotides are TGTGCCAGCAGGTCAGAGACTGAAGCTTTCTTT.

This clonotype has only a few counts. CDR3 DNA: TGCGCCAGCAGCCAAGAAGGTCCCCCCGTCGAGCAGTACTTC. Protein sequence: CASSQEGPPVEQYF. The chain has TRBV4-1 and TRBJ2-7; no definite D call. V was cut by 0 bases and J by 6 bases, with 12 bases left in between. Per germline, CDR1 MGHRA and CDR2 YSYEKL. The CDR3 has 14 residues.

This clonotype appeared a few times. The CDR3 DNA follows: TGTGCCAGCAGTGCAGGGACAGAATACACAGATACGCAGTATTTT. Protein product: CASSAGTEYTDTQYF. The J gene is TRBJ2-3, the V gene TRBV25-1; TRBD1 aligns across 7 bases. V lost 4 bases to trimming and J lost 2 bases; unmatched junction nucleotides: 6. Germline V gene data show CDR1 as MGHDK and CDR2 as SYGVNS. The CDR3 is made up of 15 amino acids. Variable domain in full (rest from reference TRBV25-1 and TRBJ2-3): EADIYQTPRYLVIGTGKKITLECSQTMGHDKMYWYQQDPGMELHLIHYSYGVNSTEKGDLSSESTVSRIRTEHFPLTLESARPSHTSQYLCASSAGTEYTDTQYFGPGTRLTVL.

At least ten counts were recorded for this clonotype. The chain uses TRBV12-3 or TRBV12-4 and TRBJ1-1; no clear D gene. This CDR3 region has 12 residues. Trimming left V 2 bases short and J 3 bases short, with 4 bases between. The CDR3 loop is CASSLQDTEAFF. CDR3 nucleotides: TGTGCCAGCAGTTTACAGGACACTGAAGCTTTCTTT.

The CDR3 DNA reads as TGCAGTGCTAGAGATCAAATCGGTCAGCCCCAGCATTTT. It yields the protein CSARDQIGQPQHF. J is TRBJ1-5 and V is TRBV20-1; D unclear. This CDR3 has 13 residues. CDR1 DFQATT and CDR2 SNEGSKA come from the germline V gene (reference sequence). Deletions cut 0 bases from V and 6 bases from J, with 9 bases between.

The V gene is TRBV7-3, the J gene TRBJ2-7, with 9 bases identical to TRBD2. Germline-derived CDR1 and CDR2 are SGHTA and FQGTGA. CDR3 length: 15 amino acids. Trimming removed 5 bases from V and 3 bases from J; junction bases left unmatched: 8. The CDR3 region is CASSLIAGEVYEQYF. As DNA, the CDR3 is TGTGCCAGCAGCCTCATAGCGGGGGAAGTCTACGAGCAGTACTTC.

This clonotype was seen only a few times. The chain employs TRBV5-1 and TRBJ2-1, with 9 bases aligning to TRBD1. The CDR3 runs 14 residues. CDR1 is SGHRS and CDR2 is YFSETQ in the germline V gene. The trim removed 4 bases at V and 6 bases at J, leaving 5 bases unmatched. The CDR3 loop reads CASSGQGQGNEQFF. As DNA, the CDR3 is TGCGCCAGCAGCGGACAGGGACAGGGCAATGAGCAGTTCTTC.

This clonotype turned up a few times. V and J are TRBV6-1 and TRBJ2-7; D possibly uses TRBD1 or TRBD2 (5 bases each). Germline V gene sequence: CDR1 MNHNS, CDR2 SASEGT. The CDR3 runs to 14 residues. V was cut by 6 bases and J by 6 bases, with 18 bases left in between. Here the CDR3 reads CASRRGRPSGEQYF. The CDR3 coding sequence is TGTGCCAGCAGACGGGGCAGGCCCTCTGGCGAGCAGTACTTC.

CDR3 nucleotide sequence: TGTGCCTGGAGTGTACGAACTTACACCGGGGAGCTGTTTTTT. Translating it yields CAWSVRTYTGELFF. This chain uses TRBV30 with TRBJ2-2, with unresolved D. V was shortened by 0 bases and J by 3 bases, with 8 bases between the two germline ends. This CDR3 spans 14 amino acids. Per the germline V gene, CDR1 is GTSNPN and CDR2 is SVGIG (reference sequence).

This clonotype turned up a few times. The V and J genes are TRBV3-1 and TRBJ2-7; possible D gene TRBD2, 5 bases. The germline CDR1 and CDR2 sequences are LGHDT and YNNKEL (reference sequence). This CDR3 region has 15 residues. The germline V and J ends were trimmed by 1 base and 3 bases, with 13 bases remaining between them. The CDR3 region is CASSQAQRRSYEQYF. Here the CDR3 DNA reads TGTGCCAGCAGCCAAGCCCAGCGGAGAAGCTACGAGCAGTACTTC.

This rearrangement joins TRBV7-9 to TRBJ2-3; 10 bases line up with TRBD1. CDR3 length equals 16 residues. The V segment lost 4 bases and the J segment 3 bases; nucleotides outside the gene matches: 7. CDR1 and CDR2 (germline): SEHNR, FQNEAQ (reference sequence). This chain's CDR3 is CASSSRQGAYTDTQYF. DNA of the CDR3: TGTGCCAGCAGCTCCAGACAGGGGGCATATACAGATACGCAGTATTTT. Full variable domain (remainder filled in from reference TRBV7-9 and TRBJ2-3): DTGVSQNPRHKITKRGQNVTFRCDPISEHNRLYWYRQTLGQGPEFLTYFQNEAQLEKSRLLSDRFSAERPKGSFSTLEIQRTEQGDSAMYLCASSSRQGAYTDTQYFGPGTRLTVL.

V usage is TRBV4-1 and J usage is TRBJ2-3; D gene ambiguous. The CDR3 loop spans 14 amino acids. Germline V lookup: CDR1 MGHRA, CDR2 YSYEKL. Trimming pared 3 bases from V and 5 bases from J, leaving 12 bases between. CDR3 sequence reads: CASSHAIFRDTQYF. The CDR3 bases are TGCGCCAGCAGCCACGCTATTTTCCGAGATACGCAGTATTTT.